A selection of T cell receptor beta chains follows, all from one sample in a study of blood T cell repertoires in COVID-19. Libraries were prepared by immunoSEQ multiplex PCR; TCRdb keeps only in-frame clonotypes and omits some of them. The sample consists of over 250,000 clones, 88% of them appearing once. The specimen sequenced was peripheral blood. These receptors were obtained from a woman between 25 and 40 years old with acute or convalescent COVID-19. Each CDR3 is given with its conserved first and last residue. Fields, in order: J gene, V gene, CDR3 protein.

j_gene: TRBJ2-1; v_gene: TRBV6-2/TRBV6-3; CDR3aa: CASSLLAGLYNEQFF
j_gene: TRBJ2-1; v_gene: TRBV11-2; CDR3aa: CASSSPGGLAGGAGNEQFF
j_gene: TRBJ2-1; v_gene: TRBV7-2; CDR3aa: CASSSQREGRDEQFF
j_gene: TRBJ1-4; v_gene: TRBV27; CDR3aa: CASSRAPREKLFF
j_gene: TRBJ2-2; v_gene: TRBV6-4; CDR3aa: CASREYSGSSGELFF
j_gene: TRBJ1-3; v_gene: TRBV7-9; CDR3aa: CASSRIQLTGGSNTIYF
j_gene: TRBJ1-2; v_gene: TRBV5-1; CDR3aa: CASSKQDWGYTF
j_gene: TRBJ2-4; v_gene: TRBV29-1; CDR3aa: CSAVGLAIAKNIQYF
j_gene: TRBJ2-5; v_gene: TRBV5-6; CDR3aa: CASSFGQVLGGAQYF
j_gene: TRBJ2-1; v_gene: TRBV7-9; CDR3aa: CASSPRLAEQFF
j_gene: TRBJ1-1; v_gene: TRBV4-1; CDR3aa: CASSQVKGSNTEAFF
j_gene: TRBJ1-1; v_gene: TRBV19; CDR3aa: CASSPGQGSNTEAFF
j_gene: TRBJ2-5; v_gene: TRBV6-5; CDR3aa: CASSPTGVPKETQYF
j_gene: TRBJ2-3; v_gene: TRBV29-1; CDR3aa: CSVDRTDTQYF
j_gene: TRBJ1-1; v_gene: TRBV29-1; CDR3aa: CSVTVGGSLYTEAFF
j_gene: TRBJ2-1; v_gene: TRBV24-1; CDR3aa: CATSDSGTAAYNEQFF
j_gene: TRBJ1-2; v_gene: TRBV30; CDR3aa: CAWSVGGASNYGYTF
j_gene: TRBJ2-2; v_gene: TRBV9; CDR3aa: CASSGTGTPGELFF
j_gene: TRBJ1-6; v_gene: TRBV10-3; CDR3aa: CAIRDGQGATDSPLHF
j_gene: TRBJ2-5; v_gene: TRBV29-1; CDR3aa: CSGQGQETQYF
j_gene: TRBJ2-7; v_gene: TRBV9; CDR3aa: CASSAGLARSEQYF
j_gene: TRBJ2-7; v_gene: TRBV6-5; CDR3aa: CASSSSGSVYEQYF
j_gene: TRBJ2-3; v_gene: TRBV11-3; CDR3aa: CASSSKLAGGSTDTQYF
j_gene: TRBJ1-4; v_gene: TRBV25-1; CDR3aa: CASSAKTGLNEKLFF
j_gene: TRBJ2-7; v_gene: TRBV29-1; CDR3aa: CSVLSGSYEQYF
j_gene: TRBJ2-7; v_gene: TRBV18; CDR3aa: CASSPPGLLAGTYEQYF
j_gene: TRBJ2-5; v_gene: TRBV20-1; CDR3aa: CSVRTVETQYF
j_gene: TRBJ2-5; v_gene: TRBV5-4; CDR3aa: CASSLVVGVAGQETQYF
j_gene: TRBJ1-2; v_gene: TRBV3-1/TRBV3-2; CDR3aa: CASSQGQSGYTF
j_gene: TRBJ2-7; v_gene: TRBV5-6; CDR3aa: CASSLEAGGEQYF
j_gene: TRBJ1-5; v_gene: TRBV30; CDR3aa: CAWSKQVNQPQHF
j_gene: TRBJ2-3; v_gene: TRBV4-3; CDR3aa: CASSQDPSGTDTQYF
j_gene: TRBJ2-1; v_gene: TRBV6-5; CDR3aa: CASSYSRREGFDEQFF
j_gene: TRBJ2-5; v_gene: TRBV11-3; CDR3aa: CASSPLRQGGKETQYF
j_gene: TRBJ2-2; v_gene: TRBV27; CDR3aa: CASTSRGYTGELFF
j_gene: TRBJ1-2; v_gene: TRBV11-2; CDR3aa: CASSLSLTVDNLTF
j_gene: TRBJ1-2; v_gene: TRBV9; CDR3aa: CASSPRAAGVRSGGYTF
j_gene: TRBJ2-1; v_gene: TRBV4-3; CDR3aa: CASSQEGARYNEQFF
j_gene: TRBJ2-1; v_gene: TRBV18; CDR3aa: CASSPGGGPFDEQFF
j_gene: TRBJ2-7; v_gene: TRBV5-4; CDR3aa: CASSQLTSGVYEQYF
j_gene: TRBJ2-1; v_gene: TRBV19; CDR3aa: CASSIDLELAGNNEQFF
j_gene: TRBJ1-1; v_gene: TRBV6-5; CDR3aa: CATAGWGGGTEAFF
j_gene: TRBJ1-6; v_gene: TRBV11-3; CDR3aa: CASSPQGSHNSPLHF
j_gene: TRBJ1-1; v_gene: TRBV21-1; CDR3aa: CASSKTAKGTANTEAFF
j_gene: TRBJ2-2; v_gene: TRBV3-1/TRBV3-2; CDR3aa: CASSQPGLAYLNTGELFF
j_gene: TRBJ2-3; v_gene: TRBV4-3; CDR3aa: CASSQAGISTDTQYF
j_gene: TRBJ1-5; v_gene: TRBV18; CDR3aa: CASSRQGTGQPQHF
j_gene: TRBJ1-1; v_gene: TRBV7-3; CDR3aa: CASSFSRVGTEAFF
j_gene: TRBJ1-4; v_gene: TRBV19; CDR3aa: CASSPGTGGFSNEKLFF
j_gene: TRBJ2-2; v_gene: TRBV30; CDR3aa: CAWSGTGITGELFF
j_gene: TRBJ2-1; v_gene: TRBV12-5; CDR3aa: CASGPQGAGRYNEQFF
j_gene: TRBJ2-1; v_gene: TRBV5-1; CDR3aa: CASSFGLAGGFYNEQFF
j_gene: TRBJ2-5; v_gene: TRBV5-8; CDR3aa: CASSFHRDRAQETQYF
j_gene: TRBJ1-1; v_gene: TRBV11-2; CDR3aa: CASSLIGSEAFF